The sequence of this T cell receptor beta chain was determined in a study of T cell changes during pregnancy in multiple sclerosis. CDR1 MDHEN and CDR2 SYDVKM come from the germline V gene. This CDR3 is 14 amino acids long. Trimming took 7 bases from V and 3 from J, leaving 16 bases between them. Generated by immunoSEQ multiplex PCR, the TCRdb table keeps only in-frame clones and is missing some. The sample holds fewer than 45,000 clones, about 90% seen once. This clonotype was sampled from a female donor in good health, enrolled as a control in a pregnancy study. The material was CD4+ T cells from peripheral blood mononuclear cells, obtained in the third trimester of pregnancy. The V call is TRBV28, the J call TRBJ2-7; D may be TRBD1 (6 bases). The CDR3 region is CASNQATGYYEQYF. The CDR3, as DNA: TGTGCCAGCAATCAAGCCACAGGGTACTACGAGCAGTACTTC. Full variable domain (outside the CDR3, taken from reference TRBV28 and TRBJ2-7): DVKVTQSSRYLVKRTGEKVFLECVQDMDHENMFWYRQDPGLGLRLIYFSYDVKMKEKGDIPEGYSVSREKKERFSLILESASTNQTSMYLCASNQATGYYEQYFGPGTRLTVT.